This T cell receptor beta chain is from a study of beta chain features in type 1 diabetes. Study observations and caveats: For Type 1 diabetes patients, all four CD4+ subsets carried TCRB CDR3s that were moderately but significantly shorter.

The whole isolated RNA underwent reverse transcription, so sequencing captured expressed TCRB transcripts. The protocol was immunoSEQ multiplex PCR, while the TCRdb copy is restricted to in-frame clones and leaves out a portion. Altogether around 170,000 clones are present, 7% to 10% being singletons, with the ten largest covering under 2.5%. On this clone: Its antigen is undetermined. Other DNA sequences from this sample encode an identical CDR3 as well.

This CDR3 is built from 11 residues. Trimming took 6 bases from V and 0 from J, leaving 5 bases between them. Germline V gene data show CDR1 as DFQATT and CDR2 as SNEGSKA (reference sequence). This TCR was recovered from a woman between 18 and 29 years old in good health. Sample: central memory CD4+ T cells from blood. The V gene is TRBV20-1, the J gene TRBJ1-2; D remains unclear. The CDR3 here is CSASSNYGYTF. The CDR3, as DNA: TGCAGTGCCTCCTCTAACTATGGCTACACCTTC.